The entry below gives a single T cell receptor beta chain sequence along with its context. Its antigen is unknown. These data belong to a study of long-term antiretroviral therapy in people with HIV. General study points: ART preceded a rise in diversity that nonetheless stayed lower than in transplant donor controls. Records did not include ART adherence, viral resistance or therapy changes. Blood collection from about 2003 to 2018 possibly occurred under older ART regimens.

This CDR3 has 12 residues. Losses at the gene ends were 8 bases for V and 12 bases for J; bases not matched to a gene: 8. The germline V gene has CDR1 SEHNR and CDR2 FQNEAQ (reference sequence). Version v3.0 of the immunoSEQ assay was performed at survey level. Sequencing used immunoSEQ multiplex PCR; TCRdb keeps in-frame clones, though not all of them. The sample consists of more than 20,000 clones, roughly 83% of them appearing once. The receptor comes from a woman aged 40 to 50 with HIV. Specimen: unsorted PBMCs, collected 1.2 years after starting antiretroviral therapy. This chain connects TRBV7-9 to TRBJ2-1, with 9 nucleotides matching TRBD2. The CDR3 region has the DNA TGTGCCAGCCGGACTAGCGTATCTGGGCAGTTCTTC. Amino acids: CASRTSVSGQFF. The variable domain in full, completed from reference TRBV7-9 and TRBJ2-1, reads DTGVSQNPRHKITKRGQNVTFRCDPISEHNRLYWYRQTLGQGPEFLTYFQNEAQLEKSRLLSDRFSAERPKGSFSTLEIQRTEQGDSAMYLCASRTSVSGQFFGPGTRLTVL.